The present TCR beta chain was sequenced within a study of neurological immune-mediated disorders. The CDR3 covers 13 residues. CDR1 is SGHTA and CDR2 is FQGNSA in the germline V gene. V lost 5 bases and J lost 5, with 11 bases in between. It was by 5'RACE with 10-nucleotide random UMIs that the cDNA was made. TCRdb ran MiXCR on the 5' RACE reads and lists one entry per CDR3 protein. Altogether some 66,000 distinct CDR3 sequences are present, 4.5% to 5.5% being singletons, with the ten largest covering less than 8%. Many counts were recorded for this clonotype. The sequenced material came from PBMCs. The gene calls are TRBV7-2 and TRBJ2-3; D not certain. This TCR came from a man aged 30 to 39 with multiple sclerosis. CDR3 nucleotides: TGTGCCAGCAGCCGCACCAAGGGAGATACGCAGTATTTT. Its protein is CASSRTKGDTQYF.